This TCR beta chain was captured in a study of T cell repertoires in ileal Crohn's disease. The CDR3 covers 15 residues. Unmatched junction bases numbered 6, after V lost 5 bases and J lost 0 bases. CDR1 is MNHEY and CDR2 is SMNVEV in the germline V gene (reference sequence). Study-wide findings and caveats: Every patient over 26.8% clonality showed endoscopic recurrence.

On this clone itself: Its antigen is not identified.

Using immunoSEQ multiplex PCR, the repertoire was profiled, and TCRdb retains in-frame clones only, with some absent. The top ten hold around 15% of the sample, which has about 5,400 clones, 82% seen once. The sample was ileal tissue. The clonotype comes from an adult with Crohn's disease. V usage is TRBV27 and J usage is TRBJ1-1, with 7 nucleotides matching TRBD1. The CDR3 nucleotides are TGTGCCAGCAGTCGACAGGGATCGGTGAACACTGAAGCTTTCTTT. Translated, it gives CASSRQGSVNTEAFF.